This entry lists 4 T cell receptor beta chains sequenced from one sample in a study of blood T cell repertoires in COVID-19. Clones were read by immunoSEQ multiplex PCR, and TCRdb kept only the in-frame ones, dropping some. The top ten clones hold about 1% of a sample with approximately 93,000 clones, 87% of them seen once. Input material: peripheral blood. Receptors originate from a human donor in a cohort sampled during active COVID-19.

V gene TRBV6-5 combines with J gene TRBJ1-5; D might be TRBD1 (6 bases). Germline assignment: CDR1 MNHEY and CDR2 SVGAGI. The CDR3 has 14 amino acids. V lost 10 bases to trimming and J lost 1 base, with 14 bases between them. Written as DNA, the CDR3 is TGTGCCATTACAGGGTCAGCGAGCAATCAGCCCCAGCATTTT. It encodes CAITGSASNQPQHF.

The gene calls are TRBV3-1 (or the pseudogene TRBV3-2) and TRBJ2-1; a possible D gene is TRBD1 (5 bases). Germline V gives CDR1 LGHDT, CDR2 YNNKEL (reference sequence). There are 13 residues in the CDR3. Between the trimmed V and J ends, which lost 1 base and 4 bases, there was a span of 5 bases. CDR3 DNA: TGTGCCAGCAGCCAAGGGACATACAATGAGCAGTTCTTC. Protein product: CASSQGTYNEQFF.

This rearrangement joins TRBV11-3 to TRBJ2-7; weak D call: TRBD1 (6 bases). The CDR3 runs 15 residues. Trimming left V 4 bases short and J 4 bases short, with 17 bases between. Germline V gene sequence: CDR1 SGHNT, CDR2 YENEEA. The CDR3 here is CASSSQGGLGYEQYF. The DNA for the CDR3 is TGTGCCAGCAGCTCCCAAGGGGGTTTGGGTTACGAGCAGTACTTC.

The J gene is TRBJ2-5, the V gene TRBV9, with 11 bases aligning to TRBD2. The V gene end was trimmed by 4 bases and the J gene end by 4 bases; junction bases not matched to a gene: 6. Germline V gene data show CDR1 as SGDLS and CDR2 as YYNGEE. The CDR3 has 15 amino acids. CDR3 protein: CASSSTTSGRETQYF. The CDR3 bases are TGTGCCAGCAGCTCAACAACTAGCGGGAGAGAGACCCAGTACTTC.